A single sample is the source of the 31 T cell receptor beta chains below, sequenced in a study of long-term antiretroviral therapy in people with HIV. Sequencing used immunoSEQ v3.0 at survey level. The repertoire was sequenced with immunoSEQ multiplex PCR; TCRdb's copy has only in-frame clones and lacks some. The sample records 15,000 or so clones, approximately 86% being singletons. The specimen was unsorted PBMCs, collected 6.2 years after starting antiretroviral therapy. The receptors come from a man between 35 and 55 years old with HIV.

The chain joins TRBV6-5 to TRBJ1-5; D is perhaps TRBD1 (5 bases). From germline, CDR1 is MNHEY and CDR2 SVGAGI. V shed 4 bases and J shed 4 bases, with 8 bases lying between them. This CDR3 is built from 13 residues. The CDR3 DNA reads as TGTGCCAGCAGTTCAGCAGGGAATCAGCCCCAGCATTTT. As protein: CASSSAGNQPQHF.

V and J are TRBV19 and TRBJ2-2; no clear D gene. The CDR3 has 15 residues. The germline CDR1 and CDR2 sequences are LNHDA and SQIVND (reference sequence). V lost 5 bases, J lost 4 bases, and 14 bases lay in between. The chain's CDR3 is CASSWWVVGTGELFF. The CDR3 DNA is TGTGCCAGTAGTTGGTGGGTAGTGGGCACCGGGGAGCTGTTTTTT.

The chain couples TRBV5-1 to TRBJ2-5; D gene ambiguous. The CDR3 runs to 16 residues. Germline values: CDR1 SGHRS, CDR2 YFSETQ. The V end was cut by 2 bases, the J end by 0 bases, with 14 bases between. CDR3 residues: CASSFTTLANQETQYF. As DNA, the CDR3 is TGCGCCAGCAGCTTTACGACACTCGCAAACCAAGAGACCCAGTACTTC.

The chain joins TRBV18 to TRBJ2-1, with TRBD2 matching 8 bases. The CDR3 length is 17 residues. Looked up from germline, CDR1 is KGHSH and CDR2 is LQKENI. The trim removed 1 base at V and 4 bases at J, leaving 9 bases unmatched. The CDR3 spells CASSPLSGTRGYNEQFF. The CDR3 DNA follows: TGTGCCAGCTCACCACTCTCCGGGACTAGGGGGTACAATGAGCAGTTCTTC.

By its share, this clone is medium-sized. This chain joins TRBV4-1 and TRBJ2-7; 10 positions agree with TRBD2. CDR3 size: 15 residues. Losses at the gene ends were 5 bases for V and 2 bases for J; bases not matched to a gene: 6. Germline CDR1 and CDR2: MGHRA and YSYEKL. CDR3 residues: CASSFLTSGAYEQYF. As DNA, the CDR3 is TGCGCCAGCAGCTTTCTTACTAGCGGGGCCTACGAGCAGTACTTC.

The chain recombines TRBV27 with TRBJ1-4, with D maybe TRBD1 (6 bases). Deletions cut 7 bases from V and 11 bases from J, with 14 bases between. CDR1 MNHEY and CDR2 SMNVEV come from the germline V gene (reference sequence). CDR3 length: 12 residues. Written as DNA, the CDR3 is TGTGCCAGCAAGGCGGGGGGCGGGAAACTGTTTTTT. Its translation is CASKAGGGKLFF.

V gene TRBV28 combines with J gene TRBJ2-7; D perhaps matches TRBD2 (6 bases). Between the trimmed V and J ends, which lost 7 bases and 4 bases, there was a span of 17 bases. Germline V gene data show CDR1 as MDHEN and CDR2 as SYDVKM. The CDR3 contains 14 residues. The CDR3 bases are TGTGCCAGCAATTCCGGGACTGGACGGTACGAGCAGTACTTC. Its translation is CASNSGTGRYEQYF.

This clone is classed as medium-sized (0.01 to 0.1%). The V call is TRBV7-8, the J call TRBJ1-2, with 8 bases identical to TRBD1. This CDR3 comprises 13 residues. CDR1 SGHVS and CDR2 FQNEAQ come from the germline V gene. J lost 8 bases, V lost 6 bases, and 8 bases had no gene match. The CDR3 DNA reads as TGTGCCAGCAGTCTATCCAGGGGGCAAGGCTACACCTTC. Translation gives CASSLSRGQGYTF. Variable domain in full (rest from reference TRBV7-8 and TRBJ1-2): GAGVSQSPRYKVAKRGQDVALRCDPISGHVSLFWYQQALGQGPEFLTYFQNEAQLDKSGLPSDRFFAERPEGSVSTLKIQRTQQEDSAVYLCASSLSRGQGYTFGSGTRLTVV.

The V and J genes are TRBV5-1 and TRBJ1-2; a possible D gene is TRBD1 (5 bases). The CDR3 sequence is 14 residues long. Trimming took off 4 bases at V and 4 bases at J, with 14 bases between the two ends. From germline, CDR1 is SGHRS and CDR2 YFSETQ. The CDR3, as DNA: TGCGCCAGCAGCGGCGGGACGGCTTCCTATGGCTACACCTTC. Protein: CASSGGTASYGYTF.

This chain joins TRBV2 and TRBJ1-5; 7 nucleotides match TRBD1. The V gene's germline CDR1 is SNHLY and CDR2 FYNNEI. The CDR3 has 14 residues. V gave up 6 bases and J gave up 7 bases; unmatched junction bases: 9. CDR3 protein: CASREGARQQPQHF. CDR3 coding DNA: TGTGCCAGCAGAGAGGGGGCGCGGCAGCAGCCCCAGCATTTT.

V usage is TRBV19 and J usage is TRBJ2-6; D remains unclear. The V end lost 5 bases, the J end lost 4 bases, and 12 bases lay between the germline ends. CDR1 LNHDA and CDR2 SQIVND come from the germline V gene (reference sequence). The CDR3 has 15 residues. The CDR3: CASSLSSAGANVLTF. For the CDR3, the DNA is TGTGCCAGTAGTTTATCGAGTGCCGGGGCCAACGTCCTGACTTTC.

J is TRBJ2-1 and V is TRBV4-1, with D possibly matching TRBD2 (6 bases). The ends were cut back, 1 base at V and 7 bases at J, with 11 bases in the middle. Germline lookup yields CDR1 MGHRA and CDR2 YSYEKL. The CDR3 runs 14 residues. In nucleotides, the CDR3 is TGCGCCAGCAGCCAAGGGGAGGTGCGTAATGAGCAGTTCTTC. Translation gives CASSQGEVRNEQFF.

V usage is TRBV29-1 and J usage is TRBJ2-3; 8 nucleotides match TRBD1. Germline loops: CDR1 SQVTM, CDR2 ANQGSEA. V gave up 7 bases and J gave up 4 bases; unmatched junction bases: 10. The length of the CDR3 is 14 residues. The DNA for the CDR3 is TGCAGCGCTAGTCCCGGGACAGGAGCAGATACGCAGTATTTT. It yields the protein CSASPGTGADTQYF.

The chain is built from TRBV9 and TRBJ2-3; no definite D call. With 2 bases removed from V and 0 bases from J, the gap between germline ends came to 7 bases. CDR1 and CDR2 from the germline V gene are SGDLS and YYNGEE. This CDR3 has 14 amino acids. The CDR3 loop is CASSVGRSTDTQYF. CDR3 nucleotides: TGTGCCAGCAGCGTGGGTAGAAGCACAGATACGCAGTATTTT. The variable domain in full, completed from reference TRBV9 and TRBJ2-3, reads DSGVTQTPKHLITATGQRVTLRCSPRSGDLSVYWYQQSLDQGLQFLIQYYNGEERAKGNILERFSAQQFPDLHSELNLSSLELGDSALYFCASSVGRSTDTQYFGPGTRLTVL.

The chain links TRBV14 to TRBJ2-1; D is possibly TRBD1 (5 bases). The CDR3 extends over 19 amino acids. V lost 0 bases and J 4 bases, leaving 22 bases between the germline ends. Per the germline V gene, CDR1 is SGHDN and CDR2 is FVKESK. The DNA for the CDR3 is TGTGCCAGCAGCCAAGATCTTGGTGTGGACACCAGGCTATACAATGAGCAGTTCTTC. Translation: CASSQDLGVDTRLYNEQFF.

The V gene is TRBV19, the J gene TRBJ2-2; D gene unclear. V dropped 2 bases and J dropped 2 bases, with 9 bases sitting between them. The germline V gene has CDR1 LNHDA and CDR2 SQIVND (reference sequence). This CDR3 contains 15 residues. In nucleotides, the CDR3 is TGTGCCAGTAGTATAAGTCAGGACAACACCGGGGAGCTGTTTTTT. Its translation: CASSISQDNTGELFF.

This clone appeared once. V gene TRBV28 combines with J gene TRBJ1-1, with D possibly matching TRBD1 (5 bases). With 6 bases removed from V and 3 bases from J, the gap between germline ends came to 11 bases. This CDR3 has 13 residues. Germline loops: CDR1 MDHEN, CDR2 SYDVKM. The CDR3 DNA sequence: TGTGCCAGCAGGAGACAGATACACACTGAAGCTTTCTTT. Amino acid sequence: CASRRQIHTEAFF.

The chain couples TRBV9 to TRBJ2-1; TRBD2 is a possible D gene (6 bases). The germline V and J ends were trimmed by 0 bases and 8 bases, with 18 bases remaining between them. The CDR3 extends over 16 amino acids. Germline CDR1 SGDLS, CDR2 YYNGEE. The CDR3 here is CASSVAGRVGTDEQFF. The DNA for the CDR3 is TGTGCCAGCAGCGTAGCCGGGAGAGTTGGTACAGATGAGCAGTTCTTC.

The chain links TRBV27 to TRBJ2-5; 7 bases agree with TRBD1. Germline lookup yields CDR1 MNHEY and CDR2 SMNVEV (reference sequence). The CDR3 covers 16 residues. J was trimmed by 5 bases and V by 2 bases; bases with no gene match: 11. The CDR3 here is CASSLLHGTAVETQYF. The DNA for the CDR3 is TGTGCCAGCAGTTTACTCCACGGGACAGCCGTGGAGACCCAGTACTTC.

The chain carries TRBV27 and TRBJ1-5; D is uncertain. From germline, CDR1 is MNHEY and CDR2 SMNVEV (reference sequence). V dropped 3 bases and J dropped 4 bases, with 13 bases sitting between them. The CDR3 contains 15 residues. The CDR3 sequence is CASSFAPGMNQPQHF. In DNA form, the CDR3 reads TGTGCCAGCAGTTTTGCCCCGGGGATGAATCAGCCCCAGCATTTT.

The rearrangement uses TRBV5-1 and TRBJ1-3; D call uncertain. Per the germline V gene, CDR1 is SGHRS and CDR2 is YFSETQ. V was clipped by 6 bases and J by 2 bases, with 9 bases between them. This CDR3 spans 13 amino acids. The CDR3 loop is CASKYTAGNTIYF. As DNA, the CDR3 is TGCGCCAGCAAGTACACGGCTGGAAACACCATATATTTT.

V is TRBV29-1 and J is TRBJ1-2, with D possibly TRBD1 on 6 matching bases. CDR3 length: 12 amino acids. V lost 3 bases and J lost 8, with 13 bases in between. The V gene's germline CDR1 is SQVTM and CDR2 ANQGSEA. The CDR3 reads CSVESGEEGYTF. The CDR3 coding sequence is TGCAGCGTTGAGTCAGGGGAGGAAGGCTACACCTTC.

V usage is TRBV14 and J usage is TRBJ2-2; D is ambiguous. This CDR3 is built from 14 residues. Per the germline V gene, CDR1 is SGHDN and CDR2 is FVKESK. Trimming removed 1 base at V and 3 bases at J, with 6 bases between. The DNA for the CDR3 is TGTGCCAGCAGCCAAGGGCCATACACCGGGGAGCTGTTTTTT. It is translated as CASSQGPYTGELFF.

This chain links TRBV7-8 with TRBJ2-3; D uncertain. The germline gives CDR1 SGHVS, CDR2 FQNEAQ. V shed 1 base and J shed 4 bases, with 3 bases lying between them. This CDR3 is 12 amino acids long. CDR3 sequence reads: CASSLDADTQYF. In nucleotides, the CDR3 is TGTGCCAGCAGCTTAGACGCAGATACGCAGTATTTT.

The chain links TRBV15 to TRBJ1-2; D unresolved. The CDR3 loop spans 16 amino acids. The V and J ends lost 0 bases and 4 bases respectively, with 15 bases between them. Germline assignment: CDR1 LNHNV and CDR2 YYDKDF (reference sequence). CDR3 DNA sequence: TGTGCCACCAGCAGAGATGGTAGCACGGATCCCTATGGCTACACCTTC. Translated, it gives CATSRDGSTDPYGYTF.

V gene TRBV4-2 combines with J gene TRBJ1-4; D is undetermined. V was clipped by 2 bases and J by 10 bases, with 5 bases between them. The CDR3 has 11 amino acids. Germline-derived CDR1 and CDR2 are LGHNA and YNFKEQ. CDR3: CASSQSGKLFF. In nucleotides, the CDR3 is TGTGCCAGCAGCCAATCTGGAAAACTGTTTTTT.

V is TRBV27 and J is TRBJ1-2; no clear D. Germline loops: CDR1 MNHEY, CDR2 SMNVEV (reference sequence). With 5 bases removed from V and 8 bases from J, the gap between germline ends came to 15 bases. The CDR3 is 13 amino acids. CDR3 DNA: TGTGCCAGCAGTGAAACCCAGTCTCCAGGCTACACCTTC. Encoded protein: CASSETQSPGYTF.

The gene calls are TRBV15 and TRBJ1-5; D is undetermined. CDR1 and CDR2 from the germline V gene are LNHNV and YYDKDF (reference sequence). V lost 1 base, J lost 7 bases, and 5 bases lay in between. The CDR3 covers 12 residues. The CDR3 bases are TGTGCCACCAGCAGAGGGTGGCAGCCCCAGCATTTT. Amino acids: CATSRGWQPQHF.

The gene calls are TRBV7-8 and TRBJ2-7; D tentatively reads TRBD1 or TRBD2 (5 bases each). V was clipped by 5 bases and J by 1 base, with 12 bases between them. Germline V gene sequence: CDR1 SGHVS, CDR2 FQNEAQ. CDR3 length equals 14 residues. The CDR3 nucleotides read TGTGCCAGCAGCGGATGGGACGGATCCTACGAGCAGTACTTC. Translation gives CASSGWDGSYEQYF.

The chain is built from TRBV6-1 and TRBJ1-4; D gene uncertain. The V end was cut by 5 bases, the J end by 5 bases, with 9 bases between. CDR1 and CDR2 from the germline V gene are MNHNS and SASEGT. The CDR3 is made up of 13 amino acids. CDR3 nucleotide sequence: TGTGCCAGCAGTTTCCCCGGGAATGAAAAACTGTTTTTT. The encoded protein is CASSFPGNEKLFF.

The gene calls are TRBV27 and TRBJ1-5; D not certain. With 0 bases removed from V and 2 bases from J, the gap between germline ends came to 5 bases. This CDR3 is built from 14 residues. The germline V gene has CDR1 MNHEY and CDR2 SMNVEV (reference sequence). The CDR3 here is CASSLSTRNQPQHF. In nucleotides, the CDR3 is TGTGCCAGCAGTTTATCTACCCGCAATCAGCCCCAGCATTTT.